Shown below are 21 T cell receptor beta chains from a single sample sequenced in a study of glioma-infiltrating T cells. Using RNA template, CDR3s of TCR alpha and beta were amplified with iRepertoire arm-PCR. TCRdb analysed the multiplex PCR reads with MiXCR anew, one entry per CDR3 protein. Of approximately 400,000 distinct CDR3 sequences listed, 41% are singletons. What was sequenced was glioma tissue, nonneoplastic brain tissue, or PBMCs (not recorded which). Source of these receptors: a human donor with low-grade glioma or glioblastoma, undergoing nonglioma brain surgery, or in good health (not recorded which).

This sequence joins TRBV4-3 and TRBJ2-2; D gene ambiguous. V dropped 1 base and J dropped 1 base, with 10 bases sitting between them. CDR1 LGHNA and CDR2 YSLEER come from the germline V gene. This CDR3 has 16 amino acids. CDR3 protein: CASSQGDRVNTGELFF. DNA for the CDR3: TGCGCCAGCAGCCAAGGAGACCGAGTGAACACCGGGGAGCTGTTTTTT.

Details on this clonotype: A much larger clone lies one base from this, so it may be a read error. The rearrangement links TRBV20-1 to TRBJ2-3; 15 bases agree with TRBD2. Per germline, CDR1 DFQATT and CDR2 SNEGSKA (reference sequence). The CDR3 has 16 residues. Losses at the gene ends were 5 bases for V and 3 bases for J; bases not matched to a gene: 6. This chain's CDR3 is CSAGTSGRIRTDTQYF. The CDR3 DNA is TGCAGTGCTGGGACTAGCGGGAGGATTAGAACAGATACGCAGTATTTT.

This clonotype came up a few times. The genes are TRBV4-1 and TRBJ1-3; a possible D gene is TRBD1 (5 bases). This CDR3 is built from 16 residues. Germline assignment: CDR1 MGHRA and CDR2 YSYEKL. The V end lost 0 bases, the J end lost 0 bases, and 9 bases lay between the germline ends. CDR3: CASSQDHRSSGNTIYF. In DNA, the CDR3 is TGCGCCAGCAGCCAAGATCACAGGTCCTCTGGAAACACCATATATTTT.

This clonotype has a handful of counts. CDR3 residues: CASSQATGHMNTGELFF. The DNA of the CDR3 is TGTGCCAGCAGCCAGGCAACGGGCCATATGAACACCGGGGAGCTGTTTTTT. The chain employs TRBV4-2 and TRBJ2-2; the D is unclear. Germline loops: CDR1 LGHNA, CDR2 YNFKEQ. The CDR3 covers 17 residues. Trimming shortened V by 3 bases and J by 1 base, and 15 bases separated the two germline ends.

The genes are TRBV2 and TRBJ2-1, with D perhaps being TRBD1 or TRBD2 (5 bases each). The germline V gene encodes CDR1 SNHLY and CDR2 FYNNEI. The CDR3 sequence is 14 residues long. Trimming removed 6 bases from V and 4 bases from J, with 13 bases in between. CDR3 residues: CASSRDPRYNEQFF. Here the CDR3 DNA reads TGTGCCAGCAGCCGGGACCCACGTTACAATGAGCAGTTCTTC.

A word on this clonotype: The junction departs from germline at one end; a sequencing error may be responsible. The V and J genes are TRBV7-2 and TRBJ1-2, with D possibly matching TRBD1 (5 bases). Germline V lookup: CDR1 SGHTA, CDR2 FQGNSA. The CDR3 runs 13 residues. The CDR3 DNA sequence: TGTGCCAGCAGTCCAGACAGTAACTATGGCTACGCCTTC. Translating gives CASSPDSNYGYAF.

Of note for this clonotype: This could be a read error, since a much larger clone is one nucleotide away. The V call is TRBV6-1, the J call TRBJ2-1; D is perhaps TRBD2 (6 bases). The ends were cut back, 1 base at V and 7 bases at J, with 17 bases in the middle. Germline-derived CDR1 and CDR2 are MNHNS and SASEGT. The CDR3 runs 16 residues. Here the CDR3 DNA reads TGTGCCAGCAGTGAAGGTTGGAGGGATAGTGCGAATGAGCAGTTCTTC. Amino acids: CASSEGWRDSANEQFF.

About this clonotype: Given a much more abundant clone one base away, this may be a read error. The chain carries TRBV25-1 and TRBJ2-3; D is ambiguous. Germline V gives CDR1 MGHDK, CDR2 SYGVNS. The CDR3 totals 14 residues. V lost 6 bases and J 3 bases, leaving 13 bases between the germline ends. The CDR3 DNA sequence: TGTGCCAGCAGAAACGACATGGGGACAGATACGCAGTATTTT. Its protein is CASRNDMGTDTQYF.

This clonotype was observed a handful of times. The DNA of the CDR3 is TGCGCCAGCAGCCAAGAGCGGACCGGGACTAGCGGATACAATGAGCAGTTCTTC. Protein product: CASSQERTGTSGYNEQFF. The chain links TRBV4-3 to TRBJ2-1; 11 positions agree with TRBD2. Germline V gene data show CDR1 as LGHNA and CDR2 as YSLEER. The CDR3 totals 18 residues. Trimming at V came to 0 bases and at J to 4 bases, leaving 8 bases not matched to a gene.

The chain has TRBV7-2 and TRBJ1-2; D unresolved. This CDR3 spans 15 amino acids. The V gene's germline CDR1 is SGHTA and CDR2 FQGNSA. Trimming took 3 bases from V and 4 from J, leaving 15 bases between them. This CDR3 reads CASSLNRIVPYGYTF. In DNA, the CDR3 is TGTGCCAGCAGCTTGAATAGGATCGTACCCTATGGCTACACCTTC. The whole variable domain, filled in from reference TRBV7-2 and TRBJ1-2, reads GAGVSQSPSNKVTEKGKDVELRCDPISGHTALYWYRQSLGQGLEFLIYFQGNSAPDKSGLPSDRFSAERTGGSVSTLTIQRTQQEDSAVYLCASSLNRIVPYGYTFGSGTRLTVV.

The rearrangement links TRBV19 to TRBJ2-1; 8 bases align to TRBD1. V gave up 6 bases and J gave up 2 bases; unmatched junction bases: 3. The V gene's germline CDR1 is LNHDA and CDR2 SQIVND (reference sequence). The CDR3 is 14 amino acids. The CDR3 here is CASRDRGAYNEQFF. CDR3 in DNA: TGTGCCAGTAGAGACAGGGGTGCCTACAATGAGCAGTTCTTC.

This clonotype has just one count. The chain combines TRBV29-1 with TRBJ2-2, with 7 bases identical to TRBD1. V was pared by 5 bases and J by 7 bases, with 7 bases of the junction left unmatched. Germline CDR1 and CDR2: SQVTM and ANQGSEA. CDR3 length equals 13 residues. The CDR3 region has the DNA TGCAGCGTTCGGCCAGGGGGAGACGGGGAGCTGTTTTTT. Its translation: CSVRPGGDGELFF.

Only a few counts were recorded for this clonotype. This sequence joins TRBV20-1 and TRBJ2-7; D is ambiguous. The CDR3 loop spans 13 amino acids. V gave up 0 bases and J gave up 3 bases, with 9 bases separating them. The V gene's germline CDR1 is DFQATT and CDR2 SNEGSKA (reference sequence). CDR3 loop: CSAREQRYYEQYF. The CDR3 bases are TGCAGTGCTAGAGAACAGAGATACTACGAGCAGTACTTC.

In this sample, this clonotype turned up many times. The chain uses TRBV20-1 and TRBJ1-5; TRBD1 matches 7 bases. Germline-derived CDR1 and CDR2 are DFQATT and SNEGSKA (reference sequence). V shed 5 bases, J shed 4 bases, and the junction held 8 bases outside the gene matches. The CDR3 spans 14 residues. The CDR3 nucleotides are TGCAGTGCTTTCCGACAGGGCCCGAATCAGCCCCAGCATTTT. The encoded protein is CSAFRQGPNQPQHF.

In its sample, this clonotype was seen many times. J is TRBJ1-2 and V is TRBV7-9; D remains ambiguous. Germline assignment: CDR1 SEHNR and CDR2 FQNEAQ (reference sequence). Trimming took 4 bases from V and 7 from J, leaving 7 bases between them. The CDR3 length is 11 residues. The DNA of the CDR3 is TGTGCCAGCAGCTCTGGTCTTGGCTACACCTTC. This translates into CASSSGLGYTF.

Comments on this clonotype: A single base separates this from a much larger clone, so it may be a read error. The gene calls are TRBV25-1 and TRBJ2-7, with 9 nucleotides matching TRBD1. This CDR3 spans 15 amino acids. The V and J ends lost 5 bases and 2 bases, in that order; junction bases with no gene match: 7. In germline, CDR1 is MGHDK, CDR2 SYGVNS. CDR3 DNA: TGTGCCAGCAGTTCTCGACAGGGGGGAACCTACGAGCAGTACTTC. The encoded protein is CASSSRQGGTYEQYF.

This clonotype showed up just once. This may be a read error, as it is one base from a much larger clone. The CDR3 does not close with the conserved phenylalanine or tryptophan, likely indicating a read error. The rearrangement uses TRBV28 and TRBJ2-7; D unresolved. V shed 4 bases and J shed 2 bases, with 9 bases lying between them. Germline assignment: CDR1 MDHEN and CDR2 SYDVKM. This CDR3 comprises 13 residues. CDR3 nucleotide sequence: TGTGCCAGCAGTTCCGTCCCTCCCTACGAGCAGTACTCC. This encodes CASSSVPPYEQYS.

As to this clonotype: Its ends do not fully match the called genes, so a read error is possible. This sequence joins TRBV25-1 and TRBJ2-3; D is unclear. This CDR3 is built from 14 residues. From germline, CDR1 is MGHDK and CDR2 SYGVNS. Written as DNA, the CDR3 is TGTGCCTGCAGTGAATATAGTAGAGCAGATACGCAGTATTTT. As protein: CACSEYSRADTQYF.

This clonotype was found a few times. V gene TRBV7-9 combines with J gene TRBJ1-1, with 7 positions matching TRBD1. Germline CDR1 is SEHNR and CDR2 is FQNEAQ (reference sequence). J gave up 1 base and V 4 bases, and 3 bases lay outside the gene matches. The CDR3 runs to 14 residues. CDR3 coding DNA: TGTGCCAGCAGCTCGGGACAGAGGAACACTGAAGCTTTCTTT. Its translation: CASSSGQRNTEAFF.

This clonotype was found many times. CDR3: CASSYSGDGYTF. CDR3 nucleotide sequence: TGTGCCAGCAGTTACTCCGGGGATGGCTACACCTTC. V and J are TRBV6-2 or TRBV6-3 and TRBJ1-2, with D unresolved. Germline lookup yields CDR1 MNHEY and CDR2 SVGEGT. The CDR3 spans 12 residues. The V end was cut by 0 bases, the J end by 6 bases, with 5 bases between.

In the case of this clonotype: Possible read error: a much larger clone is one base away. The CDR3 reads CASSLFAGHHAGQYF. CDR3 DNA sequence: TGTGCCAGCAGTTTATTTGCGGGACACCATGCCGGGCAGTACTTC. The gene calls are TRBV27 and TRBJ2-7; perhaps D is TRBD1 or TRBD2 (6 bases each). The germline CDR1 and CDR2 sequences are MNHEY and SMNVEV (reference sequence). V gave up 1 base and J gave up 9 bases, with 19 bases separating them. The CDR3 loop spans 15 amino acids.